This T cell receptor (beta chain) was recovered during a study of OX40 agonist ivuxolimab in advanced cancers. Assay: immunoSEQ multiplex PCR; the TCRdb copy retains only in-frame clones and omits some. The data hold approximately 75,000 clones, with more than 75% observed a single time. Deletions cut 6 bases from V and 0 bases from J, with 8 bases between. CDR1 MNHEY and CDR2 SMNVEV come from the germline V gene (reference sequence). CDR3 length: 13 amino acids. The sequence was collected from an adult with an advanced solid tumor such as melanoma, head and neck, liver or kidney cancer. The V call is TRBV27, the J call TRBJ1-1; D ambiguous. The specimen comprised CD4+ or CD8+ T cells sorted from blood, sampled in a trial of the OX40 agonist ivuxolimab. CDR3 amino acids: CASSPVMNTEAFF. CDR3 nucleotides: TGTGCCAGCAGCCCCGTGATGAACACTGAAGCTTTCTTT.